This T cell receptor beta chain was identified in a study of blood T cells in healthy people across ages. A sample-barcoded 5' primer and a J-beta primer mix were used in a second PCR of roughly 7 to 12 cycles. MiXCR, applied by TCRdb to the 5' RACE reads, yields one record per CDR3 protein. The sample consists of about 970,000 distinct CDR3 sequences, approximately 50% of them appearing once. Per germline, CDR1 MNHEY and CDR2 SMNVEV (reference sequence). Trimming stripped 5 bases from V and 8 bases from J, with 12 bases between. The CDR3 covers 12 residues. The chain has TRBV27 and TRBJ1-2; the D gene is possibly TRBD1 (5 bases). The clonotype originates from a woman aged 60-70 years in good health. Sequences were obtained from blood. CDR3 sequence: CASSGEGAGYTF. In DNA, the CDR3 is TGTGCCAGCAGTGGGGAAGGGGCCGGCTACACCTTC.